This entry lists 8 T cell receptor beta chains sequenced from one sample in a study of human T cells and chemical hapten exposure. MiXCR, run by TCRdb on the RACE reads, gives a single entry per CDR3 protein. This sample has tens of thousands of distinct CDR3 sequences; roughly 9.1% occur once, and the top ten carry 3% to 4.5%. The sample's time point: pre-sensitization, week 0. Treatment of the sample: therapeutic diphenylcyclopropenone sensitization with weekly scalp DPC. This material consisted of whole blood, taken in connection with sensitization to the hapten diphenylcyclopropenone (DPC). Source of these receptors: a woman between 35 and 50 years old with alopecia areata. Some clones in this sample may be carry-over from other donors' samples.

The V gene is TRBV12-3 or TRBV12-4, the J gene TRBJ2-2, with D maybe TRBD2 (6 bases). V was pared by 6 bases and J by 0 bases, with 11 bases between. This CDR3 has 15 residues. The CDR3 sequence is CASRVGLPNTGELFF. CDR3 sequence (DNA): TGTGCCAGCAGGGTGGGACTGCCGAACACCGGGGAGCTGTTTTTT.

The V call is TRBV11-2, the J call TRBJ2-7, with 11 bases lining up with TRBD2. The ends lost 6 bases at V and 0 bases at J; junction bases unmatched: 10. Germline CDR1 SGHAT, CDR2 FQNNGV. There are 17 residues in the CDR3. The CDR3 DNA sequence: TGTGCCAGCAGAAGAACTTCTAGCGGGGGGACCTCCTACGAGCAGTACTTC. It is translated as CASRRTSSGGTSYEQYF.

This clonotype occurred many times. The rearrangement joins TRBV10-3 to TRBJ1-4; maybe TRBD1 (6 bases). Germline V gene sequence: CDR1 ENHRY, CDR2 SYGVKD. This CDR3 spans 14 amino acids. V lost 6 bases to trimming and J lost 4 bases, with 12 bases between them. The CDR3 protein is CAISPTGYNEKLFF. DNA for the CDR3: TGTGCCATCAGCCCGACAGGATATAATGAAAAACTGTTTTTT.

V is TRBV28 and J is TRBJ2-3, with 9 nucleotides matching TRBD2. CDR1 is MDHEN, CDR2 SYDVKM, per germline. CDR3 length: 18 residues. The V gene end was trimmed by 6 bases and the J gene end by 0 bases; junction bases not matched to a gene: 13. Here the CDR3 reads CASRSLWASGASTDTQYF. In DNA form, the CDR3 reads TGTGCCAGCAGATCGCTCTGGGCTAGCGGGGCTAGCACAGATACGCAGTATTTT.

This clonotype qualifies as medium-sized. The CDR3 DNA is TGTGCCAGCAGCCAAGATAGGGACTTCTACGAGCAGTACTTC. It encodes CASSQDRDFYEQYF. The chain combines TRBV4-2 with TRBJ2-7; a weak D match, TRBD2 (6 bases). Trimming cost V 0 bases and J 3 bases, with 9 bases left between them. The V gene's germline CDR1 is LGHNA and CDR2 YNFKEQ. CDR3 size: 14 residues.

The chain uses TRBV12-3 or TRBV12-4 and TRBJ1-2; 8 bases fit TRBD1. With 7 bases clipped from V and 6 bases from J, the junction kept 7 bases outside the gene matches. The CDR3 consists of 13 residues. The CDR3 protein is CASTPQGAHGYTF. The CDR3 region has the DNA TGTGCCAGCACCCCGCAGGGGGCTCATGGCTACACCTTC.

Many counts were recorded for this clonotype. This chain joins TRBV25-1 and TRBJ1-6; D not certain. With 3 bases removed from V and 9 bases from J, the gap between germline ends came to 3 bases. The CDR3 is made up of 11 amino acids. The germline V gene has CDR1 MGHDK and CDR2 SYGVNS. In DNA form, the CDR3 reads TGTGCCAGCAGTGACGGTTCACCCCTCCACTTT. Translation gives CASSDGSPLHF.

V gene TRBV3-1 combines with J gene TRBJ2-7; 14 bases are shared with TRBD2. V was clipped by 4 bases and J by 4 bases; unmatched bases: 9. CDR1 is LGHDT and CDR2 is YNNKEL in the germline V gene (reference sequence). The CDR3 loop spans 17 amino acids. Written as DNA, the CDR3 is TGTGCCAGCAGCCGAGAGAGAAGACTAGCGGGGGGGTACGAGCAGTACTTC. It is translated as CASSRERRLAGGYEQYF.